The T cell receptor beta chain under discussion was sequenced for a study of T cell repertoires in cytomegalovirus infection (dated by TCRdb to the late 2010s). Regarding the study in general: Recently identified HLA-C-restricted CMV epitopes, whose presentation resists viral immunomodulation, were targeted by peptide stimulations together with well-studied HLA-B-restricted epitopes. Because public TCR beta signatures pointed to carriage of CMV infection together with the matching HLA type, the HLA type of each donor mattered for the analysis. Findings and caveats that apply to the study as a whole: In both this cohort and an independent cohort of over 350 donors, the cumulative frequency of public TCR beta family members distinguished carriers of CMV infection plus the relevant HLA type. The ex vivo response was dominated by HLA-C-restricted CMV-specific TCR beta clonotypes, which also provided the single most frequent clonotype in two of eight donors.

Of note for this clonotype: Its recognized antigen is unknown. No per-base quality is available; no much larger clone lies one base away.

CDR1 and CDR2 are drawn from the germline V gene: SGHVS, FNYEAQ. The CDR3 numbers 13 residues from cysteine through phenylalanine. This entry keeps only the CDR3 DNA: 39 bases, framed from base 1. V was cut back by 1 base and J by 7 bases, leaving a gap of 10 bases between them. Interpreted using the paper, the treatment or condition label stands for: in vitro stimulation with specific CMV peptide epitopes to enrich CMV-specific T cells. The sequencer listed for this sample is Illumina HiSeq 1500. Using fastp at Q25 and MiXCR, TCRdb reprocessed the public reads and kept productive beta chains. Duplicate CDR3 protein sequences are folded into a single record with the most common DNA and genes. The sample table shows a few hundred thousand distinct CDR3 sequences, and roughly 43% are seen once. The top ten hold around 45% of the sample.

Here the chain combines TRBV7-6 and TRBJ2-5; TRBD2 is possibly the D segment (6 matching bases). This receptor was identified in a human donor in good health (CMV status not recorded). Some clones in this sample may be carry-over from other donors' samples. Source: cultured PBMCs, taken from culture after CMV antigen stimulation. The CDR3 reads CASSLVYGGTQYF. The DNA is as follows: TGTGCCAGCAGCTTAGTCTACGGGGGGACCCAGTACTTC.